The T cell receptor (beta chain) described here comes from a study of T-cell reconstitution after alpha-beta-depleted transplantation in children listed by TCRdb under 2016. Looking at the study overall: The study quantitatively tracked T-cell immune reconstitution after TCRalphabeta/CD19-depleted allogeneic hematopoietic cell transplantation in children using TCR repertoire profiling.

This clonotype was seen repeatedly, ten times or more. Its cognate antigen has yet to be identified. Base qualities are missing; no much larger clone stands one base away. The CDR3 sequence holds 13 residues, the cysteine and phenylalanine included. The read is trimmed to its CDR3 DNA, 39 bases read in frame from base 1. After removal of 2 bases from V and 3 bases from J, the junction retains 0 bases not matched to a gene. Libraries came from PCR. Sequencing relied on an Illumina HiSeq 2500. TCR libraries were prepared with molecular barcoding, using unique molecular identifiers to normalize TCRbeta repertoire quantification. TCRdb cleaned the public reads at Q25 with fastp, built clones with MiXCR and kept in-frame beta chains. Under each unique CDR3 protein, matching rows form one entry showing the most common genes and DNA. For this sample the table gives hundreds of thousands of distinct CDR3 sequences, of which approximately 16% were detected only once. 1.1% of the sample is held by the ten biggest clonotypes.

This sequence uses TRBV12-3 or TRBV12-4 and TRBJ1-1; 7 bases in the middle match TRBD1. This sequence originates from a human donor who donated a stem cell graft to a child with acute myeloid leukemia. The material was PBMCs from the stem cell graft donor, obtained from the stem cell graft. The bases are TGTGCCAGCAGTTTAAGGGGGCACACTGAAGCTTTCTTT. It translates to CASSLRGHTEAFF.